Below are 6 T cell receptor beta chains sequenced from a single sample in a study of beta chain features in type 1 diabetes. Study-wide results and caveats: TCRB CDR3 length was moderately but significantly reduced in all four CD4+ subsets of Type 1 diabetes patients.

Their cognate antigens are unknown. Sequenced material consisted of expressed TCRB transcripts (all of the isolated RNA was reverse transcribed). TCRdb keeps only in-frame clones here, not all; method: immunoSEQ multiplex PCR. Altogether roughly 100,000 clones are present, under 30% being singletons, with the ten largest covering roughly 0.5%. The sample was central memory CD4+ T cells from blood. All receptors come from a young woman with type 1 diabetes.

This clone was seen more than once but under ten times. CDR3 loop: CASSFLDRRGTDTQYF. The CDR3 DNA sequence: TGTGCCAGCAGCTTCCTGGACCGGCGGGGCACAGATACGCAGTATTTT. The rearrangement joins TRBV7-2 to TRBJ2-3, with D perhaps matching TRBD2 (5 bases). The CDR3 covers 16 residues. Deletions cut 3 bases from V and 1 base from J, with 14 bases between. Germline-derived CDR1 and CDR2 are SGHTA and FQGNSA.

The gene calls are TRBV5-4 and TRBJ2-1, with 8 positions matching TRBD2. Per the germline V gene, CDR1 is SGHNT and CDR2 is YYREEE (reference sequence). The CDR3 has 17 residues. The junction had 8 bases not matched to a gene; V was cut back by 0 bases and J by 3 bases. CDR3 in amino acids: CASSLDSTGRVYNEQFF. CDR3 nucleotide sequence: TGTGCCAGCAGCTTGGATTCGACCGGGAGGGTCTACAATGAGCAGTTCTTC.

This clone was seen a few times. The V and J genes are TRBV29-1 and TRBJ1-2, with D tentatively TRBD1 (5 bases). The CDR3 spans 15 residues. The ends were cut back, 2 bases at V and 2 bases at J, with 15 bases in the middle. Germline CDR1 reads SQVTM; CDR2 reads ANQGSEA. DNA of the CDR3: TGCAGCGTTGAACCGGGCCAGGGTCTGAACTATGGCTACACCTTC. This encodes CSVEPGQGLNYGYTF.

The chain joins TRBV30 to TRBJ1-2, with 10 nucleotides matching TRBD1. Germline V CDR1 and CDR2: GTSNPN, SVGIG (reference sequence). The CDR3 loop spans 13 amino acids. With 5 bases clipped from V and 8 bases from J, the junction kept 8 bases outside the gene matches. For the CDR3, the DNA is TGTGCCTGGTTACTGACAGGGGGCAGGGGCTACACCTTC. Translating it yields CAWLLTGGRGYTF. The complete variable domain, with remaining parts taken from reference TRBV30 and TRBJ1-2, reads SQTIHQWPATLVQPVGSPLSLECTVEGTSNPNLYWYRQAAGRGLQLLFYSVGIGQISSEVPQNLSASRPQDRQFILSSKKLLLSDSGFYLCAWLLTGGRGYTFGSGTRLTVV.

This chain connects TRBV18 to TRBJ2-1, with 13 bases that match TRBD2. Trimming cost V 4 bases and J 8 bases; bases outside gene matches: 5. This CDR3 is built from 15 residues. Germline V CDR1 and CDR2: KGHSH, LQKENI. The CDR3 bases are TGTGCCAGCTCACGGACTAGCGGGAGTACAGATGAGCAGTTCTTC. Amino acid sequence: CASSRTSGSTDEQFF.

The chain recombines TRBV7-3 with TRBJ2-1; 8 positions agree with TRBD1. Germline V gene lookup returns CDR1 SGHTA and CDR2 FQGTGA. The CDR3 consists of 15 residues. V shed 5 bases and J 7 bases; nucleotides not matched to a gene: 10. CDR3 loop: CASSAGQGSWNEQFF. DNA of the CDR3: TGTGCCAGCAGCGCCGGACAGGGCAGTTGGAATGAGCAGTTCTTC.